Below are 21 T cell receptor beta chains sequenced from a single sample in a study of blood T cell repertoires in COVID-19. Produced via immunoSEQ multiplex PCR; TCRdb's table is partial and in-frame only. Of 80,000 to 100,000 clones in the sample, around 87% are singletons; the top ten hold roughly 21%. The sample consisted of peripheral blood. The origin of the receptors is a human donor in a cohort sampled during active COVID-19.

The chain joins TRBV28 to TRBJ1-5, with a tentative D call TRBD1 (5 bases). Deletions cut 6 bases from V and 6 bases from J, with 12 bases between. Germline V CDR1 and CDR2: MDHEN, SYDVKM. The CDR3 contains 13 residues. Written as DNA, the CDR3 is TGTGCCAGCAGGCCCTCAGGGATTCAGCCCCAGCATTTT. It specifies CASRPSGIQPQHF.

The V gene is TRBV11-1, the J gene TRBJ1-4; TRBD1 might be the D (5 bases). This CDR3 region has 14 residues. Germline V CDR1 and CDR2: SGHAT, FQDESV (reference sequence). Trimming took 5 bases from V and 8 from J, leaving 15 bases between them. The CDR3 region is CASSQRTRGEKLFF. In DNA, the CDR3 is TGTGCCAGCAGCCAAAGGACCCGGGGGGAAAAACTGTTTTTT. Complete variable domain (other parts from reference TRBV11-1 and TRBJ1-4): EAEVAQSPRYKITEKSQAVAFWCDPISGHATLYWYRQILGQGPELLVQFQDESVVDDSQLPKDRFSAERLKGVDSTLKIQPAELGDSAMYLCASSQRTRGEKLFFGSGTQLSVL.

The rearrangement joins TRBV21-1 to TRBJ2-1; the table's TRBD2 call for D was not verified on the DNA. TRBV21-1 is a documented pseudogene. The CDR3 runs to 16 residues. DNA for the CDR3: TGTGCCAGCAGCACTCAACTAGCGGGAGGAATCAATGAGCAGTTCTTC. Residues: CASSTQLAGGINEQFF.

The chain joins TRBV9 to TRBJ1-5; the D is unclear. V was shortened by 0 bases and J by 3 bases, with 7 bases between the two germline ends. The CDR3 is made up of 14 amino acids. Germline assignment: CDR1 SGDLS and CDR2 YYNGEE. Here the CDR3 DNA reads TGTGCCAGCAGCGTAGGGGCAGACAATCAGCCCCAGCATTTT. Translated: CASSVGADNQPQHF.

The chain joins TRBV4-1 to TRBJ2-3, with 11 bases lining up with TRBD2. This CDR3 is 17 amino acids long. Germline assignment: CDR1 MGHRA and CDR2 YSYEKL. The J segment lost 3 bases and the V segment lost 2 bases, leaving 7 bases of the junction unmatched. DNA for the CDR3: TGCGCCAGCAGCCAACCTCCGGGACTAGCGGATACAGATACGCAGTATTTT. Protein product: CASSQPPGLADTDTQYF.

The table lists this clone with a count of one. CDR3 bases: TGTGCCAGCAGCCAAGGGGGGACTAGCGGTCAAGAGACCCAGTACTTC. This sequence encodes CASSQGGTSGQETQYF. The V call is TRBV3-1 (or the pseudogene TRBV3-2), the J call TRBJ2-5, with 11 nucleotides matching TRBD2. CDR3 length: 16 amino acids. With V trimmed by 1 base and J by 2 bases, 3 bases remained unmatched. The germline V gene encodes CDR1 LGHDT and CDR2 YNNKEL (reference sequence).

The J gene is TRBJ1-3, the V gene TRBV6-2 or TRBV6-3; D uncertain. The germline V and J ends were trimmed by 6 bases and 3 bases, with 12 bases remaining between them. CDR1 and CDR2 (germline): MNHEY, SVGEGT. This CDR3 contains 14 residues. The CDR3 reads CASSTRRSGNTIYF. The CDR3 DNA sequence: TGTGCCAGCAGCACCCGTAGAAGTGGAAACACCATATATTTT.

This sequence joins TRBV7-9 and TRBJ2-7, with D perhaps matching TRBD2 (6 bases). This CDR3 is 13 amino acids long. Germline V CDR1 and CDR2: SEHNR, FQNEAQ (reference sequence). Trimming left V 6 bases short and J 0 bases short, with 9 bases between. The CDR3 nucleotides are TGTGCCAGCAGGGCGGGACCCTCCTACGAGCAGTACTTC. This translates into CASRAGPSYEQYF.

The rearrangement links TRBV18 to TRBJ2-1; 11 nucleotides match TRBD2. Trimming at V came to 2 bases and at J to 8 bases, leaving 8 bases not matched to a gene. This CDR3 region has 16 residues. CDR1 and CDR2 (germline): KGHSH, LQKENI. CDR3 residues: CASSPILAGGSDEQFF. The DNA for the CDR3 is TGTGCCAGCTCACCAATCCTAGCGGGAGGTTCGGATGAGCAGTTCTTC.

This clone was counted a few times. The chain carries TRBV9 and TRBJ2-2; D is possibly TRBD2 (6 bases). With 3 bases removed from V and 5 bases from J, the gap between germline ends came to 14 bases. CDR1 and CDR2 from the germline V gene are SGDLS and YYNGEE. The CDR3 runs to 15 residues. As DNA, the CDR3 is TGTGCCAGCAGCGATCCGGGACTCATTACCGGGGAGCTGTTTTTT. Translated, it gives CASSDPGLITGELFF. The full variable domain, its missing parts supplied by reference TRBV9 and TRBJ2-2, is DSGVTQTPKHLITATGQRVTLRCSPRSGDLSVYWYQQSLDQGLQFLIQYYNGEERAKGNILERFSAQQFPDLHSELNLSSLELGDSALYFCASSDPGLITGELFFGEGSRLTVL.

CDR3 region: CASSQVRNTEAFF. Here the CDR3 DNA reads TGTGCCAGCAGTCAGGTTAGGAACACTGAAGCTTTCTTT. This sequence joins TRBV6-2 or TRBV6-3 and TRBJ1-1; no firm D call. Germline-derived CDR1 and CDR2 are MNHEY and SVGEGT. The ends were cut back, 5 bases at V and 1 base at J, with 8 bases in the middle. This CDR3 spans 13 amino acids.

This chain connects TRBV4-2 to TRBJ2-3; 13 nucleotides agree with TRBD2. V lost 1 base and J lost 2; bases outside the gene matches: 15. The CDR3 sequence is 21 residues long. Germline CDR1 reads LGHNA; CDR2 reads YNFKEQ. The CDR3 nucleotides are TGTGCCAGCAGCCAAGGGGTCCGGACTAGCGGGAGAGCGCTGTTCACAGATACGCAGTATTTT. It specifies CASSQGVRTSGRALFTDTQYF.

The rearrangement uses TRBV5-1 and TRBJ2-1; tentatively, D is TRBD2 (6 bases). The CDR3 runs 14 residues. The germline CDR1 and CDR2 sequences are SGHRS and YFSETQ. V dropped 7 bases and J dropped 5 bases, with 16 bases sitting between them. CDR3 sequence reads: CASLPQDYDNEQFF. Written as DNA, the CDR3 is TGCGCCAGCTTACCCCAGGACTACGACAATGAGCAGTTCTTC.

The V call is TRBV5-6, the J call TRBJ2-3; D is uncertain. Deletions cut 1 base from V and 2 bases from J, with 8 bases between. Per the germline V gene, CDR1 is SGHDT and CDR2 is YYEEEE. The CDR3 covers 14 residues. The CDR3 loop reads CASSLNPYTDTQYF. CDR3 sequence (DNA): TGTGCCAGCAGCTTGAATCCCTACACAGATACGCAGTATTTT.

The V and J genes are TRBV18 and TRBJ2-5, with D possibly matching TRBD1 (6 bases). The CDR3 spans 15 residues. V was pared by 3 bases and J by 5 bases, with 16 bases between. Germline CDR1 KGHSH, CDR2 LQKENI. For the CDR3, the DNA is TGTGCCAGCTCACCCTCGGACAGCGCCCCTGAGACCCAGTACTTC. Translated: CASSPSDSAPETQYF. Full variable domain (remainder filled in from reference TRBV18 and TRBJ2-5): NAGVMQNPRHLVRRRGQEARLRCSPMKGHSHVYWYRQLPEEGLKFMVYLQKENIIDESGMPKERFSAEFPKEGPSILRIQQVVRGDSAAYFCASSPSDSAPETQYFGPGTRLLVL.

The V call is TRBV4-1, the J call TRBJ2-1; 10 bases align to TRBD1. Unmatched junction bases numbered 10, after V lost 4 bases and J lost 7 bases. Germline V gene lookup returns CDR1 MGHRA and CDR2 YSYEKL. The CDR3 contains 16 residues. For the CDR3, the DNA is TGCGCCAGCAGCCGAGTCGGGACAGGGGTCGGAAATGAGCAGTTCTTC. Amino acid sequence: CASSRVGTGVGNEQFF.

V and J are TRBV9 and TRBJ2-2; 9 bases agree with TRBD1. CDR3 length equals 15 residues. The trim removed 3 bases at V and 3 bases at J, leaving 3 bases unmatched. Per germline, CDR1 SGDLS and CDR2 YYNGEE. The CDR3, as DNA: TGTGCCAGCAGCGCCAGGACAGGGGACACCGGGGAGCTGTTTTTT. This encodes CASSARTGDTGELFF.

J is TRBJ2-3 and V is TRBV4-2, with TRBD2 matching over 8 bases. The germline V gene has CDR1 LGHNA and CDR2 YNFKEQ. V gave up 0 bases and J gave up 6 bases; unmatched junction bases: 11. The length of the CDR3 is 17 residues. CDR3 residues: CASSQEAGGLPGDTQYF. In DNA, the CDR3 is TGTGCCAGCAGCCAAGAGGCGGGAGGCCTTCCCGGGGATACGCAGTATTTT.

This chain joins TRBV9 and TRBJ1-5; weak D call: TRBD1 (6 bases). Trimming cost V 3 bases and J 3 bases, with 10 bases left between them. Germline loops: CDR1 SGDLS, CDR2 YYNGEE. The CDR3 has 14 amino acids. Here the CDR3 reads CASSATGNNQPQHF. The CDR3 DNA reads as TGTGCCAGCAGCGCTACAGGGAACAATCAGCCCCAGCATTTT.

This rearrangement joins TRBV6-4 to TRBJ2-4; the D is unclear. Germline CDR1 reads MRHNA; CDR2 reads SNTAGT. Trimming stripped 2 bases from V and 16 bases from J, with 15 bases between. The length of the CDR3 is 12 residues. In DNA form, the CDR3 reads TGTGCCAGCAGTGACCCGACCCCTGCGGCTTACTTC. Translating it yields CASSDPTPAAYF.

This clone was picked up a small number of times. This chain links TRBV5-1 with TRBJ2-7, with TRBD2 as a possible D gene (6 bases). Trimming took 1 base from V and 3 from J, leaving 8 bases between them. The germline CDR1 and CDR2 sequences are SGHRS and YFSETQ. The CDR3 has 13 amino acids. The CDR3 nucleotides read TGCGCCAGCAGCTTGTTCGGGGGCTACGAGCAGTACTTC. Protein: CASSLFGGYEQYF.